This T cell receptor (beta chain) derives from a study of OX40 agonist ivuxolimab in advanced cancers. Whole-study context: The patients' treatment was ivuxolimab, an agonistic anti-OX40 (CD134) antibody. Under the entry rules, prior anti-PD-1, anti-PD-L1 or anti-CTLA-4 therapy was allowed, and about 38% had some. Every patient in dose escalation had hepatocellular carcinoma, melanoma, renal cell or head and neck cancer.

The CDR3 consists of 15 residues. The junction had 3 bases not matched to a gene; V was cut back by 4 bases and J by 1 base. Germline V CDR1 and CDR2: MGHDK, SYGVNS. Profiling relied on immunoSEQ multiplex PCR, and the TCRdb table lists in-frame clones only, not all of them. Of fewer than 80,000 clones in the sample, 70% to 90% were seen once. This TCR came from an adult with an advanced solid tumor such as melanoma, head and neck, liver or kidney cancer. Specimen: CD4+ or CD8+ T cells sorted from blood, collected in a trial of the OX40 agonist ivuxolimab. The V call is TRBV25-1, the J call TRBJ2-2, with 7 bases that match TRBD1. The CDR3 sequence: CASSARQGNTGELFF. In DNA, the CDR3 is TGTGCCAGCAGTGCGAGACAGGGGAACACCGGGGAGCTGTTTTTT.